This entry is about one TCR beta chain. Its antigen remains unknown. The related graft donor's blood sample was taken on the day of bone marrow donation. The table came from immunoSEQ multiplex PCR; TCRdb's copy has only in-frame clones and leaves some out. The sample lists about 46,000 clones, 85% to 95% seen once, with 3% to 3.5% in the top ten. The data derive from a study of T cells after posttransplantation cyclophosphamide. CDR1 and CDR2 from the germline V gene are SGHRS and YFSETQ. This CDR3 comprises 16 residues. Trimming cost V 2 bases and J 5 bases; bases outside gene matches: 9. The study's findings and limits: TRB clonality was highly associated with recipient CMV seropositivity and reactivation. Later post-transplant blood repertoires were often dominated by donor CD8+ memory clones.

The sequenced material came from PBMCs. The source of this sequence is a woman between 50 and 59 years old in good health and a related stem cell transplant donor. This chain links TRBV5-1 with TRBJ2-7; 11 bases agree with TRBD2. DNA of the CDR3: TGCGCCAGCAGCTTAATCCCGGCTAGCGGGAGGAACGAGCAGTACTTC. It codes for CASSLIPASGRNEQYF.